This record covers a single TCR beta chain. Its cognate antigen has yet to be identified. No base quality information exists; no much larger clone differs at one position. Other nucleotide sequences from this sample produce the same CDR3. Collaborating institutions collected whole blood in K2EDTA tubes following their own protocols. For TCRbeta analysis, collaborator samples were shipped as frozen whole blood, as isolated PBMCs, or as DNA extracted from either sample type. This sample is drawn from a study of blood T cell repertoires in COVID-19 (dated by TCRdb to about 2020). Concerning the study at large: Samples covering the acute and convalescent phases of COVID-19 were provided by collaborators in the United States, Italy and Spain. Where available, HLA class I and class II types were taken from metadata supplied by the sample provider and were not determined by assay-based typing. The sample metadata nearly always contained a de-identified subject ID, COVID-19 status, age in years and sex. Deeply sampled blood TCRbeta repertoires from subjects exposed to, actively infected with, or recovered from COVID-19 were included in the dataset. The material from the prospective study consisted of cDNA or gDNA derived from T cells, B-cell-depleted T cells, or PBMCs. The samples were drawn from the first 160 participants of the ongoing ImmuneRACE study and from 1,254 subjects provided by 6 global collaborators. A freely available public database, intended as a resource for researchers studying the immune response to SARS-CoV-2, is where the repertoires were released. Findings and caveats that apply to the study as a whole: Clinical and demographic metadata were provided uncurated, with the amount varying by source and participant.

V was cut back by 3 bases and J by 0 bases, leaving a gap of 8 bases between them. Spanning cysteine to phenylalanine, the CDR3 consists of 14 amino acids. Left in the record is the CDR3 DNA by itself, 42 bases read in frame from the first base. The germline V gene gives CDR1 as SGHAT and CDR2 as FQNNGV. The immunoSEQ Assay, a bias-controlled multiplex PCR, was used to amplify TCRbeta CDR3 regions from genomic DNA. The study's own analysis went as follows. Nucleated cell counts per sample were estimated from amplification of reference gene primers within the assay. To quantify the absolute abundance of each unique TCRbeta CDR3 rearrangement, sequence reads were collapsed and filtered. Productive Simpson clonality was computed per sample as the square root of Simpson's diversity index over productive rearrangements. Imported from immuneACCESS, the table was reduced by TCRdb to in-frame sequences with V and J called. These copies leave out some clones; in studies compared against another copy, an unresolved V gene accounts for under half, and the cause of the remainder is not known. V, J and clone size derive from that table, while D and trimming were established from the DNA sequence. This sample holds 350,000 or so clones; around 82% were observed only once. About 3% of the sample is taken by the ten largest.

Material: peripheral blood. The chain employs TRBV11-2 and TRBJ1-2; the D gene identity is not certain. The TCR was taken from a man younger than 45 with active or convalescent COVID-19. DNA sequence: TGTGCCAGCAGCTTTACTGGTGCTAACTATGGCTACACCTTC. Its translation reads: CASSFTGANYGYTF.